One and the same sample provided the 28 T cell receptor beta chains below, sequenced in a study of T-cell reconstitution after alpha-beta-depleted transplantation in children. Molecular barcoding with unique molecular identifiers was used for the TCRbeta library. TCRdb ran MiXCR on the PCR reads and lists one entry per CDR3 protein. Of some 500,000 distinct CDR3 sequences detected, about 16% appear once; the ten largest clones hold 2.5% to 4%. Source: PBMCs from the stem cell graft donor, taken from the stem cell graft. The source is a human donor who donated a stem cell graft to a child with acute lymphoblastic leukemia.

A remark on this clonotype: This could be a read error, since a much larger clone is one nucleotide away. V is TRBV20-1 and J is TRBJ2-7, with 11 nucleotides matching TRBD2. The CDR3 runs to 15 residues. Germline values: CDR1 DFQATT, CDR2 SNEGSKA (reference sequence). This chain's CDR3 is CGARDPGTSGYEQYF. Here the CDR3 DNA reads TGCGGTGCTAGAGATCCCGGGACTAGCGGTTACGAGCAGTACTTC.

This clonotype was seen only a few times. The V call is TRBV6-1, the J call TRBJ2-7; weak D call: TRBD2 (5 bases). The CDR3 extends over 12 amino acids. V was shortened by 8 bases and J by 7 bases, with 15 bases between the two germline ends. Germline values: CDR1 MNHNS, CDR2 SASEGT. The chain's CDR3 is CASLRISGEQYF. The CDR3 DNA is TGTGCCAGCCTTCGTATATCGGGGGAGCAGTACTTC.

The chain employs TRBV29-1 and TRBJ2-3, with TRBD1 matching 7 bases. CDR1 and CDR2 (germline): SQVTM, ANQGSEA. The CDR3 consists of 12 residues. The V gene end was trimmed by 6 bases and the J gene end by 3 bases; junction bases not matched to a gene: 3. This CDR3 is CSVDRETDTQYF. The CDR3 DNA reads TGCAGCGTCGACAGGGAGACAGATACGCAGTATTTT.

This clonotype was seen many times. V and J are TRBV20-1 and TRBJ1-5, with 7 bases fitting TRBD1. V lost 6 bases, J lost 9 bases, and 17 bases stayed unmatched. The CDR3 is 15 amino acids. CDR1 is DFQATT, CDR2 SNEGSKA, per germline (reference sequence). CDR3 sequence reads: CSAQNPDRAAGPQHF. The CDR3 region has the DNA TGCAGTGCCCAGAACCCTGACAGGGCAGCTGGGCCCCAGCATTTT.

This clonotype has a handful of counts. The gene calls are TRBV12-3 or TRBV12-4 and TRBJ2-3; the D gene is possibly TRBD1 (5 bases). The CDR3 has 14 residues. V was clipped by 4 bases and J by 3 bases, with 11 bases between them. The CDR3 DNA follows: TGTGCCAGCAGTTCCTTCGACAGTACAGATACGCAGTATTTT. It yields the protein CASSSFDSTDTQYF.

This clonotype was seen a few times. The chain couples TRBV12-3 or TRBV12-4 to TRBJ2-5, with 10 bases matching TRBD1. There are 17 residues in the CDR3. V dropped 6 bases and J dropped 1; count of bases not matched to a gene: 11. The CDR3 DNA follows: TGTGCCAGCAGCCCGGGACCGGGACAGGGGTCCCAAGAGACCCAGTACTTC. Translation gives CASSPGPGQGSQETQYF.

This sequence joins TRBV7-3 and TRBJ2-1, with D tentatively TRBD1 (5 bases). The germline gives CDR1 SGHTA, CDR2 FQGTGA. The CDR3 has 17 residues. V lost 5 bases and J lost 1, with 18 bases in between. As DNA, the CDR3 is TGTGCCAGCAGCCCCTACCGCTGGGGCGCATCCTACAATGAGCAGTTCTTC. Translated: CASSPYRWGASYNEQFF.

The sample holds a few counts of this clonotype. V and J are TRBV7-9 and TRBJ1-3; the match to TRBD1 covers 7 bases. The CDR3 contains 17 residues. The germline V gene has CDR1 SEHNR and CDR2 FQNEAQ (reference sequence). Trimming removed 3 bases from V and 1 base from J; junction bases left unmatched: 9. The CDR3 spells CASSFGQAGTSGNTIYF. CDR3 coding DNA: TGTGCCAGCAGCTTCGGACAGGCCGGAACGTCTGGAAACACCATATATTTT.

The chain carries TRBV20-1 and TRBJ2-7; 7 bases match TRBD1. Germline values: CDR1 DFQATT, CDR2 SNEGSKA (reference sequence). The CDR3 extends over 11 amino acids. The J segment lost 5 bases and the V segment lost 3 bases, leaving 1 base of the junction unmatched. Here the CDR3 DNA reads TGCAGTGCTAGGGGACAGAACGAGCAGTACTTC. It translates to CSARGQNEQYF.

This chain links TRBV9 with TRBJ2-1, with 8 bases that match TRBD2. Germline loops: CDR1 SGDLS, CDR2 YYNGEE. Unmatched junction bases numbered 7, after V lost 1 base and J lost 7 bases. The CDR3 contains 15 residues. The CDR3 region is CASSVLVAGPNEQFF. DNA for the CDR3: TGTGCCAGCAGCGTATTGGTAGCGGGGCCAAATGAGCAGTTCTTC. Together with reference TRBV9 and TRBJ2-1, the CDR3 gives the full variable domain: DSGVTQTPKHLITATGQRVTLRCSPRSGDLSVYWYQQSLDQGLQFLIQYYNGEERAKGNILERFSAQQFPDLHSELNLSSLELGDSALYFCASSVLVAGPNEQFFGPGTRLTVL.

The rearrangement links TRBV7-8 to TRBJ2-7, with a possible D match to TRBD1 (5 bases). Germline lookup yields CDR1 SGHVS and CDR2 FQNEAQ. Between the trimmed V and J ends, which lost 4 bases and 6 bases, there was a span of 13 bases. The length of the CDR3 is 13 residues. The CDR3 loop is CASSSLGRGEQYF. DNA of the CDR3: TGTGCCAGCAGCTCACTCGGAAGGGGCGAGCAGTACTTC.

This clonotype was picked up a small number of times. The V call is TRBV24-1, the J call TRBJ2-3; 8 positions match TRBD1. With 3 bases clipped from V and 6 bases from J, the junction kept 7 bases outside the gene matches. Germline-derived CDR1 and CDR2 are KGHDR and SFDVKD. This CDR3 is 15 amino acids long. The CDR3 region is CATSDIGTGMDTQYF. The CDR3 coding sequence is TGTGCCACCAGTGATATCGGGACAGGTATGGATACGCAGTATTTT.

This chain links TRBV20-1 with TRBJ1-6; D is undetermined. V shed 3 bases and J shed 7 bases, with 13 bases lying between them. Per germline, CDR1 DFQATT and CDR2 SNEGSKA (reference sequence). The CDR3 sequence is 14 residues long. The CDR3 sequence: CSASPANANSPLHF. As DNA, the CDR3 is TGCAGTGCTAGCCCCGCAAATGCGAATTCACCCCTCCACTTT.

Many counts were recorded for this clonotype. This sequence joins TRBV20-1 and TRBJ2-7; D ambiguous. Germline CDR1 DFQATT, CDR2 SNEGSKA (reference sequence). The CDR3 has 11 amino acids. With 0 bases removed from V and 7 bases from J, the gap between germline ends came to 7 bases. CDR3 nucleotides: TGCAGTGCTAGAGATATTGGGGAGCAGTACTTC. This translates into CSARDIGEQYF.

Only a few counts were recorded for this clonotype. This chain joins TRBV5-1 and TRBJ2-1, with 12 positions matching TRBD2. J was trimmed by 0 bases and V by 7 bases; bases with no gene match: 11. The CDR3 totals 18 residues. Germline V gives CDR1 SGHRS, CDR2 YFSETQ. The chain's CDR3 is CASLRLAGDPSSYNEQFF. CDR3 DNA sequence: TGCGCCAGCCTCAGACTAGCGGGAGACCCGAGCTCCTACAATGAGCAGTTCTTC. Filled out from reference TRBV5-1 and TRBJ2-1, the complete variable domain reads KAGVTQTPRYLIKTRGQQVTLSCSPISGHRSVSWYQQTPGQGLQFLFEYFSETQRNKGNFPGRFSGRQFSNSRSEMNVSTLELGDSALYLCASLRLAGDPSSYNEQFFGPGTRLTVL.

J is TRBJ2-7 and V is TRBV5-5, with D possibly matching TRBD1 (5 bases). This CDR3 has 16 residues. From germline, CDR1 is SGHKS and CDR2 YYEKEE (reference sequence). Trimming cost V 0 bases and J 1 base, with 14 bases left between them. The CDR3 protein is CASSLVLLRDSYEQYF. CDR3 nucleotide sequence: TGTGCCAGCAGCTTGGTCCTACTCAGGGATTCCTACGAGCAGTACTTC.

Comments on this clonotype: One end of the junction varies from germline; a read error may be responsible. The chain joins TRBV6-1 to TRBJ2-2, with 8 bases fitting TRBD1. Germline loops: CDR1 MNHNS, CDR2 SASEGT. CDR3 length equals 15 residues. The CDR3 bases are TGTGCCAGCAGTGGACAGGGGTTGAACGCCGGGGAGCTGTTTTTT. Translated, it gives CASSGQGLNAGELFF.

This clonotype was found a few times. The chain recombines TRBV20-1 with TRBJ2-1; TRBD2 matches 10 bases. Germline CDR1 reads DFQATT; CDR2 reads SNEGSKA (reference sequence). V shed 3 bases and J 6 bases; nucleotides not matched to a gene: 5. This CDR3 is 14 amino acids long. CDR3 sequence reads: CSASPSGSANEQFF. The CDR3 nucleotides are TGCAGTGCTAGTCCTAGCGGGAGTGCCAATGAGCAGTTCTTC.

This chain uses TRBV18 with TRBJ2-1; D call uncertain. Trimming shortened V by 3 bases and J by 8 bases, and 14 bases separated the two germline ends. Germline CDR1 is KGHSH and CDR2 is LQKENI. This CDR3 has 14 amino acids. CDR3 sequence: CASSPPVILDEQFF. CDR3 DNA sequence: TGTGCCAGCTCACCGCCCGTAATATTAGATGAGCAGTTCTTC.

This clonotype was detected only a few times. This chain joins TRBV28 and TRBJ2-1; perhaps TRBD2 as D (5 bases). Looked up from germline, CDR1 is MDHEN and CDR2 is SYDVKM. This CDR3 contains 12 residues. The germline V and J ends were trimmed by 8 bases and 7 bases, with 12 bases remaining between them. The chain's CDR3 is CASSTGKNEQFF. The CDR3 DNA reads TGTGCCAGCTCAACGGGAAAAAATGAGCAGTTCTTC.

This clonotype was seen a handful of times. The gene calls are TRBV12-3 or TRBV12-4 and TRBJ2-5; D is undetermined. This CDR3 region has 13 residues. Trimming shortened V by 1 base and J by 5 bases, and 8 bases separated the two germline ends. The chain's CDR3 is CASSLVVWETQYF. The DNA for the CDR3 is TGTGCCAGCAGTTTAGTAGTTTGGGAGACCCAGTACTTC.

This clonotype showed up just a few times. The rearrangement links TRBV7-9 to TRBJ2-7; 8 bases line up with TRBD1. Unmatched junction bases numbered 16, after V lost 5 bases and J lost 7 bases. The CDR3 extends over 16 amino acids. Germline V gene data show CDR1 as SEHNR and CDR2 as FQNEAQ (reference sequence). As DNA, the CDR3 is TGTGCCAGCAGCCCGCCCGTCTGGACAGGGTCTCCGGAGCAGTACTTC. This gives the protein CASSPPVWTGSPEQYF.

This clonotype has only a few counts. The chain is built from TRBV5-5 and TRBJ1-1; a possible D gene is TRBD1 (6 bases). CDR1 is SGHKS, CDR2 YYEKEE, per germline (reference sequence). V shed 3 bases and J shed 5 bases, with 17 bases lying between them. This CDR3 spans 15 amino acids. This CDR3 reads CASSYGRGRGTEAFF. The CDR3 nucleotides read TGTGCCAGCAGCTACGGCAGGGGAAGAGGTACTGAAGCTTTCTTT.

The chain couples TRBV20-1 to TRBJ2-7; 10 bases align to TRBD2. Germline V gene sequence: CDR1 DFQATT, CDR2 SNEGSKA (reference sequence). The CDR3 sequence is 15 residues long. With 5 bases clipped from V and 4 bases from J, the junction kept 11 bases outside the gene matches. CDR3 DNA: TGCAGTGCTGACTTAGCGGGAGGTCCTTGGTACGAGCAGTACTTC. It encodes CSADLAGGPWYEQYF.

This clonotype was seen a handful of times. The chain is built from TRBV7-9 and TRBJ2-1, with 15 bases lining up with TRBD2. J gave up 7 bases and V 3 bases, and 4 bases lay outside the gene matches. The CDR3 covers 16 residues. Per germline, CDR1 SEHNR and CDR2 FQNEAQ (reference sequence). The CDR3 DNA reads TGTGCCAGCAGCTTCCGGACTAGCGGGAGGGGGAATGAGCAGTTCTTC. The encoded protein is CASSFRTSGRGNEQFF.

This clonotype was recorded only once. The rearrangement links TRBV7-7 to TRBJ2-3; the D is unclear. Per the germline V gene, CDR1 is SSHAT and CDR2 is FNYEAQ (reference sequence). The CDR3 extends over 13 amino acids. V lost 4 bases and J lost 8, with 13 bases in between. The CDR3 spells CASSSGVGFTQYF. In DNA form, the CDR3 reads TGTGCCAGCAGCTCAGGCGTCGGGTTTACGCAGTATTTT.

The chain is built from TRBV5-1 and TRBJ2-5, with D tentatively TRBD2 (5 bases). Germline loops: CDR1 SGHRS, CDR2 YFSETQ. CDR3 length: 11 amino acids. V lost 8 bases to trimming and J lost 7 bases, with 12 bases between them. CDR3 coding DNA: TGCGCCAGTAGGGATCGGGGGACCCAGTACTTC. It yields the protein CASRDRGTQYF. Full variable domain (missing parts from reference TRBV5-1 and TRBJ2-5): KAGVTQTPRYLIKTRGQQVTLSCSPISGHRSVSWYQQTPGQGLQFLFEYFSETQRNKGNFPGRFSGRQFSNSRSEMNVSTLELGDSALYLCASRDRGTQYFGPGTRLLVL.

The chain links TRBV7-9 to TRBJ2-3; D is possibly TRBD2 (6 bases). This CDR3 spans 15 amino acids. Trimming took 0 bases from V and 6 from J, leaving 13 bases between them. The germline V gene has CDR1 SEHNR and CDR2 FQNEAQ (reference sequence). The CDR3 DNA is TGTGCCAGCAGCTTAGCCGGGACTCTCGGGGATACGCAGTATTTT. Its translation: CASSLAGTLGDTQYF.